This entry is about one TCR beta chain. The data originate from a study of control samples from healthy donors and cancer patients. The repertoire was sequenced with immunoSEQ multiplex PCR; TCRdb's copy has only in-frame clones and lacks some. The sample shows 25,000 to 30,000 clones, approximately 90% of them seen only once. Germline CDR1 is SGHNT and CDR2 is YENEEA. The CDR3 runs 15 residues. V trimming: 5 bases; J trimming: 9 bases; junction bases outside the gene matches: 8. The specimen was PBMCs. This sequence joins TRBV11-3 and TRBJ2-1; 12 nucleotides agree with TRBD1. This TCR derives from a woman between 40 and 55 years old with lung cancer. The CDR3 region is CASSRAGTGGLEQFF. The CDR3 DNA is TGTGCCAGCAGCAGGGCCGGGACAGGGGGCCTTGAGCAGTTCTTC.